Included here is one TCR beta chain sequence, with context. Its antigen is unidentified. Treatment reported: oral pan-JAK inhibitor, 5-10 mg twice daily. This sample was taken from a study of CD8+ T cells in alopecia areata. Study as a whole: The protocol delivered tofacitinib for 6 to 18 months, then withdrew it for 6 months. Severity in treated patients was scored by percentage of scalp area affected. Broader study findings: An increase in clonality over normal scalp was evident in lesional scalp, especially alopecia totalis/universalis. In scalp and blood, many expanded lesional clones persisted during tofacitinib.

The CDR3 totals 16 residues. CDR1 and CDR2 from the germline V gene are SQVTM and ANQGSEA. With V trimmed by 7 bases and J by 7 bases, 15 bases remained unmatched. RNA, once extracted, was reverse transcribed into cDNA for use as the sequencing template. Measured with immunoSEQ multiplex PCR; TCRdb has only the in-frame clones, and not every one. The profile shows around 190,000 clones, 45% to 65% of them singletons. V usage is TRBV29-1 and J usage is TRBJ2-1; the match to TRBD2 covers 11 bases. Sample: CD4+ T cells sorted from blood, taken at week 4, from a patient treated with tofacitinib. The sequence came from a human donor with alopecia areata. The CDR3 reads CSAPTSGDETKNEQFF. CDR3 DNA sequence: TGCAGCGCTCCGACTAGCGGGGACGAAACCAAAAATGAGCAGTTCTTC.